The clone carrying this T cell receptor (beta chain) occurred many times. The data originate from a study of metastatic and nonmetastatic thyroid tumors. No patient had received any treatment before thyroid surgery. Per the original methods: The study built a papillary thyroid cancer distant-metastasis classifier from CDR3 differences across clinicopathological groups. MiXCR was used by TCRdb to re-call the PCR reads. None of the V and J calls come from the authors' own analysis; TCRdb made them. Counted here are under 75,000 clones, around 18% occurring once; the ten biggest clones make up about 13%. The germline V gene encodes CDR1 MNHNY and CDR2 SVGAGI (reference sequence). The V and J ends lost 2 bases and 0 bases respectively, with 8 bases between them. The CDR3 has 14 amino acids.

The chain employs TRBV6-6 and TRBJ2-7; D is perhaps TRBD2 (6 bases). Source material: blood. The receptor was isolated from a female donor with papillary thyroid cancer or a benign thyroid nodule (not recorded which). Some clones in this sample may be carry-over from other donors' samples. The CDR3 coding sequence is TGTGCCAGCAGTTACGGACTACCCTCCTACGAGCAGTACTTC. It translates to CASSYGLPSYEQYF.